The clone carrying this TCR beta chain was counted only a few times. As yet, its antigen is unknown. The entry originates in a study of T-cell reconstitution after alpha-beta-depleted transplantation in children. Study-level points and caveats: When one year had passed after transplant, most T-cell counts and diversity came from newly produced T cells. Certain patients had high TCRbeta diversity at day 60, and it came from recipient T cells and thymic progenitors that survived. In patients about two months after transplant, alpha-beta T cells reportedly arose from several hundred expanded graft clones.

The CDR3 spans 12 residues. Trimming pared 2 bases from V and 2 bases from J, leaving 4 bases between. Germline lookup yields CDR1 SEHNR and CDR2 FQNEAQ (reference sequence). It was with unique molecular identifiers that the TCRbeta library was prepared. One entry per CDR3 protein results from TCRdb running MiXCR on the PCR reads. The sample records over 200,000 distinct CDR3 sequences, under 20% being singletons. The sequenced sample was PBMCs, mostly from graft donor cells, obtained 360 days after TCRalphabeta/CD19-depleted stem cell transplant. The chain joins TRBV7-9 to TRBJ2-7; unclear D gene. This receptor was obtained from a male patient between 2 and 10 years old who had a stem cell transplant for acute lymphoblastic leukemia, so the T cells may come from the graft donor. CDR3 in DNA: TGTGCCAGCAGCTTATTGACCTACGAGCAGTACTTC. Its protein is CASSLLTYEQYF.